Presented here are 4 T cell receptor beta chains from one specimen sequenced in a study of blood T cell repertoires in COVID-19. Sequencing was performed with immunoSEQ multiplex PCR; in TCRdb, only in-frame clones are kept and a portion is missing. The profile shows 360,000 or so clones, around nine tenths of them singletons. Sequenced material: PBMCs or T cells enriched from blood (not recorded which). These receptors all come from a woman aged 30 to 39 who had been exposed to COVID-19.

The V gene is TRBV4-1, the J gene TRBJ2-7; D remains unclear. From germline, CDR1 is MGHRA and CDR2 YSYEKL. V was trimmed by 3 bases and J by 3 bases, leaving 15 bases between them. The CDR3 length is 15 residues. CDR3 protein: CASSHQAGWNYEQYF. The CDR3 nucleotides read TGCGCCAGCAGCCACCAAGCAGGATGGAACTACGAGCAGTACTTC.

The J gene is TRBJ1-5, the V gene TRBV4-2; D might be TRBD1 (6 bases). From germline, CDR1 is LGHNA and CDR2 YNFKEQ. The CDR3 totals 17 residues. V was shortened by 0 bases and J by 5 bases, with 17 bases between the two germline ends. CDR3 sequence (DNA): TGTGCCAGCAGCCAAGATCCTCTACAGGGCGGCGATCAGCCCCAGCATTTT. Protein product: CASSQDPLQGGDQPQHF.

This rearrangement joins TRBV4-2 to TRBJ1-1; perhaps TRBD1 as D (5 bases). Trimming stripped 1 base from V and 7 bases from J, with 16 bases between. The length of the CDR3 is 15 residues. Germline CDR1 LGHNA, CDR2 YNFKEQ. Here the CDR3 reads CASSQVGTGPLEAFF. In nucleotides, the CDR3 is TGTGCCAGCAGCCAAGTCGGCACAGGACCCCTTGAAGCTTTCTTT.

The chain uses TRBV2 and TRBJ1-6, with 11 bases lining up with TRBD1. The ends lost 6 bases at V and 6 bases at J; junction bases unmatched: 7. The germline gives CDR1 SNHLY, CDR2 FYNNEI. CDR3 length: 16 residues. The CDR3, as DNA: TGTGCCAGCAGGAAGCCCGGGACAGGGGGTAATTCACCCCTCCACTTT. Its translation is CASRKPGTGGNSPLHF.